A selection of T cell receptor beta chains follows, all from one sample in a study of cytomegalovirus exposure and HLA in healthy donors. Libraries were prepared by immunoSEQ multiplex PCR; TCRdb keeps only in-frame clonotypes and omits some of them. The repertoire holds tens of thousands of clones, about 73% seen once, with about 3% in the top ten. The sample taken for sequencing was PBMCs. All receptors come from a man aged 18 to 29 in good health and CMV-seronegative. Each CDR3 is given with its conserved first and last residue. Fields, in order: J gene, clone size, V gene, D gene, CDR3 length, CDR3 protein, CDR3 DNA. A D gene is named only where the DNA matches it firmly. Where a row states a size, it is once, few, many or the class of an expanded clone; other rows omit it.

>TRBJ2-3|NA|TRBV29-1|TRBD2|15
CSVEERGGGTDTQYF
TGCAGCGTTGAAGAACGCGGGGGTGGGACAGATACGCAGTATTTT
>TRBJ2-2|once|TRBV28|TRBD2|17
CASSPGLGLANTGELFF
TGTGCCAGCAGCCCCGGGCTGGGACTAGCCAACACCGGGGAGCTGTTTTTT
>TRBJ1-4|NA|TRBV19|NA|11
CASRDSEKLFF
TGTGCCAGTAGAGACAGTGAAAAACTGTTTTTT
>TRBJ1-2|NA|TRBV28|NA|14
CASSPPPEDYGYTF
TGTGCCAGCAGCCCTCCCCCGGAGGACTATGGCTACACCTTC
>TRBJ1-2|NA|TRBV14|NA|13
CASSQRGGYGYTF
TGTGCCAGCAGCCAAAGAGGCGGCTATGGCTACACCTTC
>TRBJ1-6|NA|TRBV5-4|NA|15
CASSRSDRSESPLHF
TGTGCCAGCAGCCGTTCAGACAGGTCGGAATCACCCCTCCACTTT
>TRBJ2-1|NA|TRBV5-1|TRBD2|15
CASRSLSGRDNEQFF
TGCGCCAGCAGATCACTAAGCGGGAGGGACAATGAGCAGTTCTTC
>TRBJ2-5|NA|TRBV6-5|NA|15
CASSKGQGGLETQYF
TGTGCCAGCAGTAAAGGACAGGGAGGGCTAGAGACCCAGTACTTC
>TRBJ1-2|NA|TRBV9|NA|12
CASSVEEGGYTF
TGTGCCAGCAGCGTAGAAGAGGGCGGCTACACCTTC
>TRBJ2-1|few|TRBV10-3|TRBD2|19
CAISAGTSGSIRSYNEQFF
TGTGCCATCAGTGCTGGGACTAGCGGGAGTATCCGCTCCTACAATGAGCAGTTCTTC
>TRBJ2-7|few|TRBV29-1|TRBD1|12
CSAWTGGYEQYF
TGCAGCGCCTGGACAGGGGGCTACGAGCAGTACTTC
>TRBJ2-1|NA|TRBV29-1|TRBD2|13
CSVESGRIAEQFF
TGCAGCGTTGAAAGCGGGAGGATCGCTGAGCAGTTCTTC
>TRBJ2-2|NA|TRBV14|NA|14
CASSQERRGGELFF
TGTGCCAGCAGCCAGGAGAGGCGAGGGGGGGAGCTGTTTTTT
>TRBJ2-7|NA|TRBV28|TRBD2|15
CASSGREHWAYEQYF
TGTGCCAGCAGCGGGAGGGAGCACTGGGCCTACGAGCAGTACTTC
>TRBJ2-7|few|TRBV5-6|TRBD2|16
CASSLPSGVTTDEQYF
TGTGCCAGCAGCTTGCCTAGCGGGGTTACTACGGACGAGCAGTACTTC
>TRBJ1-5|few|TRBV10-3|TRBD1|16
CAISDPDRGSNQPQHF
TGTGCCATCAGTGATCCCGACAGGGGCAGCAATCAGCCCCAGCATTTT
>TRBJ2-1|NA|TRBV25-1|NA|13
CASNSVGHYEQFF
TGTGCCAGCAATTCCGTCGGACACTATGAGCAGTTCTTC
>TRBJ2-1|NA|TRBV2|NA|14
CASSAPRDNNEQFF
TGTGCCAGCAGTGCTCCCCGGGATAACAATGAGCAGTTCTTC
>TRBJ2-7|NA|TRBV6-5|TRBD2|14
CASGGASGRSEQYF
TGTGCCAGCGGGGGGGCTAGCGGGAGGAGCGAGCAGTACTTC
>TRBJ1-5|NA|TRBV7-8|TRBD1|16
CASSLWGGQGNQPQHF
TGTGCCAGCAGCTTATGGGGCGGACAGGGTAATCAGCCCCAGCATTTT
>TRBJ2-5|few|TRBV6-5|TRBD1|16
CASSYLGQGGRETQYF
TGTGCCAGCAGTTACCTCGGACAGGGTGGCAGGGAGACCCAGTACTTC
>TRBJ2-1|few|TRBV11-2|TRBD1|17
CASSPLSPGQSYNEQFF
TGTGCCAGCAGCCCTCTCAGCCCGGGACAGTCCTACAATGAGCAGTTCTTC
>TRBJ2-6|medium-sized|TRBV6-1|NA|12
CAARGGSNVLTF
TGTGCCGCACGCGGAGGGTCCAACGTCCTGACTTTC
>TRBJ1-1|NA|TRBV7-3|TRBD1|13
CASSLQGAAEAFF
TGTGCCAGCAGCTTACAGGGGGCGGCTGAAGCTTTCTTT
>TRBJ1-1|NA|TRBV30|NA|15
CAWSSTGAVNTEAFF
TGTGCCTGGAGTTCGACCGGAGCAGTCAACACTGAAGCTTTCTTT
>TRBJ2-1|NA|TRBV7-9|NA|14
CASSLWELDNEQFF
TGTGCCAGCAGCTTATGGGAGTTGGACAATGAGCAGTTCTTC
>TRBJ1-5|once|TRBV5-1|NA|14
CASSLDSPAGPQHF
TGCGCCAGCAGCTTGGACAGCCCGGCCGGGCCCCAGCATTTT
>TRBJ2-2|NA|TRBV5-1|TRBD2|18
CASSFLGLADTNTGELFF
TGCGCCAGCAGCTTCCTGGGACTAGCGGACACGAACACCGGGGAGCTGTTTTTT
>TRBJ2-3|NA|TRBV5-6|TRBD1|19
CASSNPDRGFPTSTDTQYF
TGTGCCAGCAGCAATCCGGACAGGGGGTTTCCCACTAGCACAGATACGCAGTATTTT
>TRBJ2-1|NA|TRBV7-8|TRBD2|15
CASSLALAGGNEQFF
TGTGCCAGCAGCTTAGCACTAGCGGGAGGGAATGAGCAGTTCTTC
>TRBJ2-1|NA|TRBV28|TRBD2|15
CASSQTSGTYNEQFF
TGTGCCAGCAGCCAGACTAGCGGAACCTACAATGAGCAGTTCTTC
>TRBJ2-2|once|TRBV5-6|TRBD2|19
CASSLLVGFSGQNTGELFF
TGTGCCAGCAGCTTGCTAGTCGGGTTTAGCGGGCAGAACACCGGGGAGCTGTTTTTT
>TRBJ2-6|few|TRBV15|NA|14
CATSPLGGANVLTF
TGTGCCACCAGCCCACTAGGGGGGGCCAACGTCCTGACTTTC
>TRBJ1-4|NA|TRBV5-1|NA|16
CASSLQPQGRGEKLFF
TGCGCCAGCAGCTTACAACCACAGGGCCGAGGGGAAAAACTGTTTTTT
>TRBJ2-6|NA|TRBV29-1|NA|16
CSVGDDDRLGANVLTF
TGCAGCGTCGGTGACGACGACAGGCTCGGGGCCAACGTCCTGACTTTC
>TRBJ1-1|NA|TRBV28|NA|10
CASSLSRAFF
TGTGCCAGCAGTTTATCTAGAGCTTTCTTT
>TRBJ1-1|NA|TRBV9|TRBD1|14
CASSSGQGATEAFF
TGTGCCAGCAGCTCAGGACAGGGGGCAACTGAAGCTTTCTTT
>TRBJ1-1|NA|TRBV25-1|NA|12
CASSEFTSEAFF
TGTGCCAGCAGTGAATTTACGAGTGAAGCTTTCTTT
>TRBJ2-1|few|TRBV9|TRBD1|14
CASSLRTGGNEQFF
TGTGCCAGCAGTCTTAGGACAGGGGGCAATGAGCAGTTCTTC
>TRBJ1-6|NA|TRBV7-9|TRBD1|14
CASSYGQGNSPLHF
TGTGCCAGCAGTTACGGACAGGGAAACTCACCCCTCCACTTT
>TRBJ2-2|NA|TRBV6-4|TRBD2|16
CASSPLAGGRTGELFF
TGTGCCAGCAGCCCCCTAGCGGGAGGGCGGACCGGGGAGCTGTTTTTT
>TRBJ2-7|NA|TRBV6-5|TRBD2|13
CASSYAGVPVQYF
TGTGCCAGCAGTTACGCGGGAGTGCCTGTGCAGTACTTC